This T cell receptor (beta chain) was profiled in a study of CD8 T cells in ankylosing spondylitis. This clonotype was detected ten times or more. Antigen: not known. The junction departs from germline at one end; a sequencing error may be responsible. Overall study findings and caveats: Within ankylosing spondylitis blood, a TCR beta motif made up of eight highly homologous variants appeared to be characteristic.

There are 15 residues in the CDR3. Looked up from germline, CDR1 is LNHNV and CDR2 is YYDKDF (reference sequence). Libraries for TCR beta were made by quantitative 5'-RACE with molecular barcodes. TCRdb re-analysed the 5' RACE reads in MiXCR, keeping a single row per CDR3 protein. Counted here are about 240,000 distinct CDR3 sequences, about 11% occurring once; the ten biggest clones make up around 7%. Sequenced: blood, either unsorted or a sorted T cell fraction (not recorded which). The V and J genes are TRBV15 and TRBJ1-3; D is unclear. This TCR was sampled from a male donor with ankylosing spondylitis or in good health (not recorded which). For the CDR3, the DNA is TGTGCCACCAGCAGATCTGGTACACCGGGAAACGCCATATATTTT. Translated, it gives CATSRSGTPGNAIYF.